The present T cell receptor beta chain was sequenced within a study of blood T cells in healthy people across ages. Broader study findings: Donors of long life had a larger count of naive CD4+ cells and greater diversity than aged donors.

With a J-beta primer mix and a sample-barcoded 5' primer, a second PCR ran about 7 to 11 cycles. The study obtained at least 2.5 million CDR3-containing paired-end reads from every sample. One entry per CDR3 protein results from TCRdb running MiXCR on the 5' RACE reads. This repertoire shows about 970,000 distinct CDR3 sequences, roughly half found once; its top ten account for 20% to 25%. Regarding this clonotype: Antigen unknown.

Trimming removed 1 base from V and 12 bases from J, with 15 bases in between. The CDR3 consists of 14 residues. Germline V lookup: CDR1 SGHAT, CDR2 FQNNGV. RNA extraction gave at least 6 micrograms of total RNA per sample. The specimen was blood. The chain couples TRBV11-2 to TRBJ1-4; D perhaps matches TRBD1 (6 bases). The TCR comes from a woman aged 55 to 70 in good health. In nucleotides, the CDR3 is TGTGCCAGCAGCTTAGGCCCCACGGGGGCAGAACTGTTTTTT. Translated, it gives CASSLGPTGAELFF.